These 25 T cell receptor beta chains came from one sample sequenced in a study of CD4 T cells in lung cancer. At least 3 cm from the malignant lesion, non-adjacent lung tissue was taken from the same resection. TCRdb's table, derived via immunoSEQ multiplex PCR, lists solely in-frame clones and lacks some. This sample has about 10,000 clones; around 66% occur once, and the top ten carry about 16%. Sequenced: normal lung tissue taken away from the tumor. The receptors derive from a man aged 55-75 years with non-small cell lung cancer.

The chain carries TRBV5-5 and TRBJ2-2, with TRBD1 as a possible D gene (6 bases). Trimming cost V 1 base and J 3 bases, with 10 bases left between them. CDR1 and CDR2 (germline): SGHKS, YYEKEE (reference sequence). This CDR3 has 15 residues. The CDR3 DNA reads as TGTGCCAGCAGCTTGAGGGGGAGACACACCGGGGAGCTGTTTTTT. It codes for CASSLRGRHTGELFF.

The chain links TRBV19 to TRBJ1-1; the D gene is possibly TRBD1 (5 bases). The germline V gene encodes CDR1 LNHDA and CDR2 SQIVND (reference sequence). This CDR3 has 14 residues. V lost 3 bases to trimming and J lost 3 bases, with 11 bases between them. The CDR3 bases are TGTGCCAGTAGTATCGACAGCTACTACACTGAAGCTTTCTTT. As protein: CASSIDSYYTEAFF.

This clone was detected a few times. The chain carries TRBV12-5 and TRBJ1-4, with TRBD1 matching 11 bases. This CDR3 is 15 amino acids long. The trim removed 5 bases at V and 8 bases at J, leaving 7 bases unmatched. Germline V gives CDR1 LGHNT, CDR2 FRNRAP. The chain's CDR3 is CASGTRDRGEEKLFF. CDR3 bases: TGTGCTAGTGGTACCCGGGACAGGGGGGAGGAAAAACTGTTTTTT.

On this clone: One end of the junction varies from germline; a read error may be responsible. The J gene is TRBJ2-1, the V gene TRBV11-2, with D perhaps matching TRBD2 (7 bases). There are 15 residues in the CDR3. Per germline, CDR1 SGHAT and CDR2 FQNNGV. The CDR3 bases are TGTGCCAGCACCTTAGGGGGGGACTCCTACAATGAGCAGTTCTTC. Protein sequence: CASTLGGDSYNEQFF.

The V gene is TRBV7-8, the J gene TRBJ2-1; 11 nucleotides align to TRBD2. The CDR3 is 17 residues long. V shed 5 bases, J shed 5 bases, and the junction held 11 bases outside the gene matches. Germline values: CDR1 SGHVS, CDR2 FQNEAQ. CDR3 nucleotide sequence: TGTGCCAGCAGCGTCCGAAGCGGGACTAGCGGCCACAATGAGCAGTTCTTC. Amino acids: CASSVRSGTSGHNEQFF.

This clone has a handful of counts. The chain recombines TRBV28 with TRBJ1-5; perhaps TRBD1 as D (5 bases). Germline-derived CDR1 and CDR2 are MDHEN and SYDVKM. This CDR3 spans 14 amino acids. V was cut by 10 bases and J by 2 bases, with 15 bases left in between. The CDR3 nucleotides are TGTGCCACCCTGGGGGGGGGTCGCAATCAGCCCCAGCATTTT. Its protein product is CATLGGGRNQPQHF.

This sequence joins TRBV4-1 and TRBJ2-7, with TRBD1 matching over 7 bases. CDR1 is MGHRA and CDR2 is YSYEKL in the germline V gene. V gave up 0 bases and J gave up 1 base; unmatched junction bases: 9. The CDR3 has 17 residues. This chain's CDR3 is CASSQDSYRGRSYEQYF. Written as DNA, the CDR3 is TGCGCCAGCAGCCAAGACTCCTACAGGGGAAGGTCCTACGAGCAGTACTTC.

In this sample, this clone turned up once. The CDR3 DNA follows: TGTGCCAGCAGCCTTTCCACTAGCGCGCAGGGGGATACGCAGTATTTT. Translated: CASSLSTSAQGDTQYF. This chain connects TRBV11-2 to TRBJ2-3; D might be TRBD2 (7 bases). This CDR3 is built from 16 residues. Looked up from germline, CDR1 is SGHAT and CDR2 is FQNNGV. Trimming took off 5 bases at V and 6 bases at J, with 21 bases between the two ends. The full variable domain, completed using reference TRBV11-2 and TRBJ2-3, is EAGVAQSPRYKIIEKRQSVAFWCNPISGHATLYWYQQILGQGPKLLIQFQNNGVVDDSQLPKDRFSAERLKGVDSTLKIQPAKLEDSAVYLCASSLSTSAQGDTQYFGPGTRLTVL.

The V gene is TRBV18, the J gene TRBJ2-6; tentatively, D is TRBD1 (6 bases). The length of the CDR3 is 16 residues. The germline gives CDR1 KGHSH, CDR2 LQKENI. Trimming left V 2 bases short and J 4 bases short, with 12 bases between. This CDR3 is CASSPTRGSGANVLTF. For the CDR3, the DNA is TGTGCCAGCTCACCAACCAGGGGATCCGGGGCCAACGTCCTGACTTTC.

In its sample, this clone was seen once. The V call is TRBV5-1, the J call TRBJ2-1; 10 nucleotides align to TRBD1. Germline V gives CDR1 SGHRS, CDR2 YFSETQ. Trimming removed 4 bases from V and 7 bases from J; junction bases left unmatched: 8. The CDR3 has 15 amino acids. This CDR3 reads CASSIPLGQGNEQFF. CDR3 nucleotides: TGCGCCAGCAGCATTCCCCTGGGACAGGGGAATGAGCAGTTCTTC.

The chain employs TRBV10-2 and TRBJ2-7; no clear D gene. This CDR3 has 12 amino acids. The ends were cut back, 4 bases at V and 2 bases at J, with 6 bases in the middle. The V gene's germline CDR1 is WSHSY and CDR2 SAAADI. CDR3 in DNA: TGCGCCAGCAGTGGAGACACCTACGAGCAGTACTTC. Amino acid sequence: CASSGDTYEQYF.

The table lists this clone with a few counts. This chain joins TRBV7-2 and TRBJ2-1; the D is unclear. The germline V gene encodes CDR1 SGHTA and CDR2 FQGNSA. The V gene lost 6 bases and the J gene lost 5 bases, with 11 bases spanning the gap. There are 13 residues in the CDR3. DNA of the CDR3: TGTGCCAGCAGTTTTAACAGAGACAATGAGCAGTTCTTC. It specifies CASSFNRDNEQFF.

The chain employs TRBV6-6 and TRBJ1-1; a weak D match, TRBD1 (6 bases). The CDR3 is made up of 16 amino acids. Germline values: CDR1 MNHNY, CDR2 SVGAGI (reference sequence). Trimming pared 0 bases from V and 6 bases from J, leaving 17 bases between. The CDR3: CASSYSSRGGEAEAFF. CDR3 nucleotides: TGTGCCAGCAGTTACTCATCCAGGGGAGGGGAAGCTGAAGCTTTCTTT.

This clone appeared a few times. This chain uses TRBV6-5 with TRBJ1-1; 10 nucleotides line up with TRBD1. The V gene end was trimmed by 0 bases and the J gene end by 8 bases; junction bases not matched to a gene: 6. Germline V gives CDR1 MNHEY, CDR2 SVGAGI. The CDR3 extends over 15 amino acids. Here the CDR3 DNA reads TGTGCCAGCAGTTACTCTGGGACAGGGGCACGGGAAGCTTTCTTT. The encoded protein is CASSYSGTGAREAFF.

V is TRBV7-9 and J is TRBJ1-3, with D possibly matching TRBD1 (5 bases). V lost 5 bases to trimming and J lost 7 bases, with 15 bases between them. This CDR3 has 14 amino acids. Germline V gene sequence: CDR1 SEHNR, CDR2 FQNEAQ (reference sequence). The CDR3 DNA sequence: TGTGCCAGCAGCAGAAGCTCGGGGGAGAACACCATATATTTT. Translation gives CASSRSSGENTIYF.

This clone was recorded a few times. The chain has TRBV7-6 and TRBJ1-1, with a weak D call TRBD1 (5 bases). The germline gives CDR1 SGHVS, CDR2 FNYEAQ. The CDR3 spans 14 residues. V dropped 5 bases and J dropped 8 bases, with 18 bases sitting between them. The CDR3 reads CASSRRVGVEEAFF. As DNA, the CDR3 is TGTGCCAGCAGCCGAAGGGTAGGGGTTGAGGAAGCTTTCTTT.

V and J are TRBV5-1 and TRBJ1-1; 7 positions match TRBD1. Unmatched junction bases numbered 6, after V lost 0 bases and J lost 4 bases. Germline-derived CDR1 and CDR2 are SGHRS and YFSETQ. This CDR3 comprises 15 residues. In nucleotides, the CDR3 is TGCGCCAGCAGCTTGGCTGACAGGGTAAGCACTGAAGCTTTCTTT. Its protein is CASSLADRVSTEAFF.

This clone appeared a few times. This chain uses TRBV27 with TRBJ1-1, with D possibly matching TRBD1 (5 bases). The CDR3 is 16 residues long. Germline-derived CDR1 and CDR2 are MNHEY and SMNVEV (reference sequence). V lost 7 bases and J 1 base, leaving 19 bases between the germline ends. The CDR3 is CASTSSTRDSNTEAFF. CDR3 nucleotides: TGTGCCAGCACCTCTTCGACTAGGGACTCGAACACTGAAGCTTTCTTT.

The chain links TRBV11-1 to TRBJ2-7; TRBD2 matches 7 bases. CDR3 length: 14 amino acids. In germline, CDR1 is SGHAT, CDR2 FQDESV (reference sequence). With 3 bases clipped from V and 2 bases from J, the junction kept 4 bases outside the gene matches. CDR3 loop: CASSLPGLTYEQYF. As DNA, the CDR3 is TGTGCCAGCAGCTTGCCGGGACTAACCTACGAGCAGTACTTC.

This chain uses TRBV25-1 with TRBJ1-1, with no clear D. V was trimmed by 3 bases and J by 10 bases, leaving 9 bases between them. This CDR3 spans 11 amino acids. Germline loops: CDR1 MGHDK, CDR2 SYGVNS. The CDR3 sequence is CASSESRGAFF. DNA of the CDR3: TGTGCCAGCAGTGAGAGTCGGGGAGCTTTCTTT.

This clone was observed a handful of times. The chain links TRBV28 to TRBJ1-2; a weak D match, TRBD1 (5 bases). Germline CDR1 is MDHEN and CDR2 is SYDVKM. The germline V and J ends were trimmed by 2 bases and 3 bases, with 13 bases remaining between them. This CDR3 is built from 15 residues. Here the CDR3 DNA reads TGTGCCAGCAGTTTACTGACAGTCTCGCACTATGGCTACACCTTC. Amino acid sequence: CASSLLTVSHYGYTF.

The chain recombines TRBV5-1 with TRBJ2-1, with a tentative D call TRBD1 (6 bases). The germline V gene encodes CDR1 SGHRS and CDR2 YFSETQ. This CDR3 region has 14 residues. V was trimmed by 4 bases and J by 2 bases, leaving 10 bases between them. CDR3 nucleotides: TGCGCCAGCAGCCCCGAGGGGGCCTACAATGAGCAGTTCTTC. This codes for CASSPEGAYNEQFF. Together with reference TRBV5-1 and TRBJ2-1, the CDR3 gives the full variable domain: KAGVTQTPRYLIKTRGQQVTLSCSPISGHRSVSWYQQTPGQGLQFLFEYFSETQRNKGNFPGRFSGRQFSNSRSEMNVSTLELGDSALYLCASSPEGAYNEQFFGPGTRLTVL.

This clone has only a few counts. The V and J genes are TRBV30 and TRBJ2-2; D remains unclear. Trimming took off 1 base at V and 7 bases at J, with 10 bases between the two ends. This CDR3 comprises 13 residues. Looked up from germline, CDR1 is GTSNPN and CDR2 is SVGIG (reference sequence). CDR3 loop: CAWSEVSHGELFF. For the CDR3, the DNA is TGTGCCTGGAGTGAGGTTAGCCACGGGGAGCTGTTTTTT.

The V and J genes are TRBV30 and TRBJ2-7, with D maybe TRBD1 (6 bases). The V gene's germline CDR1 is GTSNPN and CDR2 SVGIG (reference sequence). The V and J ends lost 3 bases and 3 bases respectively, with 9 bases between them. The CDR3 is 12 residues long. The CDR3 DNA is TGTGCCTGGAGGCCAGGGGTCTACGAGCAGTACTTC. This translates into CAWRPGVYEQYF.

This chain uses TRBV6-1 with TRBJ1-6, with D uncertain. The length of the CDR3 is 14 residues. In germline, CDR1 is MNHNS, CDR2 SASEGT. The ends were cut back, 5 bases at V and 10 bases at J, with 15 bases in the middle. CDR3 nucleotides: TGTGCCAGCAGTTTTGAGGAGGGTGTCTCACCCCTCCACTTT. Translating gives CASSFEEGVSPLHF.